This T cell receptor beta chain was captured by sequencing in a study of cytomegalovirus exposure and HLA in healthy donors. As for the study in general: For the approximately 400 genotyped donors, roughly 80% fell within the Caucasian-associated ancestry cluster. Whole-study findings and limits: TCR beta sequences numbering 15,000 to 20,000 were associated with HLA alleles at 0.05 false discovery rate in a later analysis.

V lost 4 bases to trimming and J lost 7 bases; unmatched junction nucleotides: 15. The CDR3 is 15 amino acids. Germline lookup yields CDR1 SQVTM and CDR2 ANQGSEA. Of note for this clone: What it recognizes is unknown.

PCR employed 60 Vbeta and 13 Jbeta primers. TCRdb's copy holds only in-frame clones and misses some; the assay was immunoSEQ multiplex PCR. Here the sample spans about 160,000 clones, approximately 88% being singletons. The source of this sequence is a young woman in good health and CMV-seronegative. The chain carries TRBV29-1 and TRBJ1-2; 7 bases agree with TRBD1. The sequencing sample was made of PBMCs. CDR3 sequence: CSVVKRGQLRSGYTF. DNA for the CDR3: TGCAGCGTTGTAAAGAGGGGACAGCTAAGAAGTGGCTACACCTTC.